This TCR beta chain is from a study of early T cells in non-severe SARS-CoV-2 infection. This clonotype was observed many times. Germline assignment: CDR1 SGHKS and CDR2 YYEKEE (reference sequence). The CDR3 covers 17 residues. V was cut by 0 bases and J by 0 bases, with 10 bases left in between. Unique molecular identifiers tagged individual cDNA molecules. TCRdb passed the 5' RACE reads through MiXCR, listing each CDR3 protein once. The sample yields roughly 47,000 distinct CDR3 sequences, roughly 6% seen once. The sample consisted of whole blood, taken at baseline. The chain joins TRBV5-5 to TRBJ2-6; weak D call: TRBD2 (5 bases). The origin of this receptor is an adult who was a healthcare worker with PCR-confirmed SARS-CoV-2 infection or an uninfected control (not recorded which). The CDR3 loop reads CASSLAGGASGANVLTF. The CDR3 DNA follows: TGTGCCAGCAGCTTGGCCGGAGGAGCCTCTGGGGCCAACGTCCTGACTTTC.